This T cell receptor (beta chain) was documented in a study of T cells after yellow fever vaccination. Study-wide results and caveats: Most primary-vaccination clones reappeared after the booster (approximately 96% CD4, around 88% CD8).

From the 5' RACE reads, TCRdb called clonotypes with MiXCR, one entry per CDR3 protein. The table lists 340,000 or so distinct CDR3 sequences, under 15% of them singletons. About this clonotype itself: Antigen specificity is unknown.

This TCR derives from a young man who received the YFV17D yellow fever vaccine. The sample here was CD4+ T cells sorted from PBMCs, taken 15 days after the yellow fever booster vaccination.

The CDR3 reads CASSYVAGGPPDTQYF. In nucleotides, the CDR3 is TGTGCCAGCAGCTACGTAGCGGGGGGGCCCCCAGATACGCAGTATTTT. The chain recombines TRBV28 with TRBJ2-3; 11 nucleotides align to TRBD2. The ends lost 6 bases at V and 4 bases at J; junction bases unmatched: 9. Germline V lookup: CDR1 MDHEN, CDR2 SYDVKM. The CDR3 contains 16 residues.